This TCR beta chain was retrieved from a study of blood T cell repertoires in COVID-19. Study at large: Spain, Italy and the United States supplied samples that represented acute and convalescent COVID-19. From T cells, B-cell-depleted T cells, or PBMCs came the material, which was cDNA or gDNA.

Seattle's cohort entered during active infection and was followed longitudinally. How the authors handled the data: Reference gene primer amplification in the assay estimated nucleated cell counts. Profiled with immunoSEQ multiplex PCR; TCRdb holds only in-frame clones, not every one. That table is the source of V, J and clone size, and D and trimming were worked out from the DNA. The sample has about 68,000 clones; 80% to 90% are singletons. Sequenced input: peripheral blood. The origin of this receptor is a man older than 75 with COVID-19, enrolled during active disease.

The CDR3 here is CASSRNERGNEKLFF. CDR3 DNA: TGCGCCAGCAGCCGTAATGAGAGGGGGAATGAAAAACTGTTTTTT. The chain links TRBV5-1 to TRBJ1-4; perhaps TRBD1 as D (6 bases). The CDR3 covers 15 residues. Germline V gene lookup returns CDR1 SGHRS and CDR2 YFSETQ. V dropped 4 bases and J dropped 5 bases, with 15 bases sitting between them.